What follows are 3 T cell receptor beta chains derived from one specimen sequenced in a study of cytomegalovirus exposure and HLA in healthy donors. PCR primers comprised 60 Vbeta and 13 Jbeta primers. The table came from immunoSEQ multiplex PCR; TCRdb's copy has only in-frame clones and leaves some out. The profile shows 40,000 to 55,000 clones, about four fifths of them singletons. Source material: PBMCs. These receptor sequences come from a boy aged 5-17 years in good health and CMV-seropositive.

The J gene is TRBJ1-5, the V gene TRBV4-1; D unresolved. V was clipped by 6 bases and J by 0 bases, with 12 bases between them. The germline V gene has CDR1 MGHRA and CDR2 YSYEKL. The CDR3 loop spans 15 amino acids. CDR3 bases: TGCGCCAGCAGGGAGGGTACCTATAGCAATCAGCCCCAGCATTTT. The encoded protein is CASREGTYSNQPQHF.

The chain couples TRBV5-4 to TRBJ2-3; the D is unclear. CDR1 and CDR2 (germline): SGHNT, YYREEE (reference sequence). The CDR3 runs 13 residues. The germline V and J ends were trimmed by 4 bases and 2 bases, with 8 bases remaining between them. CDR3: CASSDSYTDTQYF. The CDR3 region has the DNA TGTGCCAGCAGCGACTCTTACACAGATACGCAGTATTTT.

DNA for the CDR3: TGTGCCAGCAGTGCGAGGGGTTACATGACAGGGCCCCCTGAAGCTTTCTTT. Amino acids: CASSARGYMTGPPEAFF. V gene TRBV6-1 combines with J gene TRBJ1-1, with 7 bases identical to TRBD1. This CDR3 is 17 amino acids long. Germline CDR1 MNHNS, CDR2 SASEGT. Losses at the gene ends were 4 bases for V and 6 bases for J; bases not matched to a gene: 17.